This T cell receptor beta chain originates from a study of blood T cell repertoires in COVID-19. Data came from immunoSEQ multiplex PCR; TCRdb stores just in-frame clones and leaves some out. The table lists under 200,000 clones, about 90% of them singletons. Germline CDR1 and CDR2: LNHNV and YYDKDF (reference sequence). The CDR3 is made up of 15 amino acids. Deletions cut 1 base from V and 2 bases from J, with 12 bases between. The V gene is TRBV15, the J gene TRBJ2-7; the D gene is possibly TRBD2 (6 bases). The sequence was obtained from a woman in her 50s who had recovered from COVID-19. The sequenced material came from PBMCs or T cells enriched from blood (not recorded which). CDR3: CATSRGSSGAYEQYF. The CDR3 coding sequence is TGTGCCACCAGCAGAGGAAGTTCGGGGGCCTACGAGCAGTACTTC.